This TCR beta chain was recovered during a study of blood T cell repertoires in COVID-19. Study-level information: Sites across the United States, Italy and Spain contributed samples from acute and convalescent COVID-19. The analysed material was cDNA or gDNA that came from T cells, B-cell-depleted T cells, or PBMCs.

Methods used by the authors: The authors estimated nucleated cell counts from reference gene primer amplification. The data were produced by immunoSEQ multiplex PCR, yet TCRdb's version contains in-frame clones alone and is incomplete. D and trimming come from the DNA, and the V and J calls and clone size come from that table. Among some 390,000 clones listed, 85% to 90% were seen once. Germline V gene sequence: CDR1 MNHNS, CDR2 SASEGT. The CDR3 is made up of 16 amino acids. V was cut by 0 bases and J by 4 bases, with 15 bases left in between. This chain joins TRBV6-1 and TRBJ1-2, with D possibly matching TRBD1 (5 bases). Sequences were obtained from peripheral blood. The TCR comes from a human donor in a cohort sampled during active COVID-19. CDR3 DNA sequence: TGTGCCAGCAGTGAAGCGCTTCGAGGACACGCCTATGGCTACACCTTC. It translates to CASSEALRGHAYGYTF.